Presented here are 15 T cell receptor beta chains from one specimen sequenced in a study of T cell responses to AZD1222 COVID-19 vaccine. The repertoire was sequenced with immunoSEQ multiplex PCR; TCRdb's copy has only in-frame clones and lacks some. The table shows about 70,000 clones, with just over 90% occurring only once. Sample: peripheral blood, taken 28 days after the second AZD1222 dose. The receptor source for this set is an adult who received the AZD1222 COVID-19 vaccine.

The chain is built from TRBV7-3 and TRBJ1-1; no clear D. The CDR3 consists of 14 residues. CDR1 is SGHTA and CDR2 is FQGTGA in the germline V gene. V was shortened by 1 base and J by 3 bases, with 9 bases between the two germline ends. CDR3 bases: TGTGCCAGCAGCTTAAACCCCGCGGACACTGAAGCTTTCTTT. It specifies CASSLNPADTEAFF.

The chain combines TRBV7-3 with TRBJ2-6; the D gene is possibly TRBD1 (6 bases). CDR3 length: 17 amino acids. Germline V gene data show CDR1 as SGHTA and CDR2 as FQGTGA. Trimming shortened V by 5 bases and J by 1 base, and 15 bases separated the two germline ends. CDR3 sequence: CASSPSRTASGANVLTF. CDR3 nucleotides: TGTGCCAGCAGCCCCTCCAGGACAGCATCTGGGGCCAACGTCCTGACTTTC.

The chain joins TRBV20-1 to TRBJ2-1; TRBD2 agrees at 11 bases. Unmatched junction bases numbered 9, after V lost 3 bases and J lost 8 bases. The CDR3 has 15 amino acids. Germline V gives CDR1 DFQATT, CDR2 SNEGSKA (reference sequence). CDR3: CSASSTSGVGYEQFF. DNA for the CDR3: TGCAGTGCTAGTTCGACTAGCGGGGTTGGCTATGAGCAGTTCTTC.

The gene calls are TRBV5-1 and TRBJ2-5; 8 bases fit TRBD2. Germline lookup yields CDR1 SGHRS and CDR2 YFSETQ. V gave up 2 bases and J gave up 1 base; unmatched junction bases: 1. This CDR3 has 14 amino acids. The CDR3 nucleotides read TGCGCCAGCAGCTTTACTAGCGGCCAAGAGACCCAGTACTTC. Protein product: CASSFTSGQETQYF.

This sequence joins TRBV2 and TRBJ1-2; D ambiguous. CDR3 length: 13 amino acids. Trimming pared 7 bases from V and 5 bases from J, leaving 14 bases between. Germline lookup yields CDR1 SNHLY and CDR2 FYNNEI. CDR3 region: CASKPGQEYGYTF. DNA for the CDR3: TGTGCCAGCAAGCCGGGCCAGGAGTATGGCTACACCTTC.

The J gene is TRBJ1-2, the V gene TRBV6-5; D is unclear. This CDR3 is built from 13 residues. Germline V gene sequence: CDR1 MNHEY, CDR2 SVGAGI. Trimming removed 8 bases from V and 5 bases from J, with 15 bases in between. The CDR3 region has the DNA TGTGCCAGCTCCGAAGGGCGGGTGTATGGCTACACCTTC. Its translation: CASSEGRVYGYTF.

This rearrangement joins TRBV5-1 to TRBJ2-1; D gene ambiguous. Germline assignment: CDR1 SGHRS and CDR2 YFSETQ. V lost 0 bases to trimming and J lost 4 bases, with 5 bases between them. This CDR3 region has 13 residues. CDR3 in DNA: TGCGCCAGCAGCTTGGGGGTTTACAATGAGCAGTTCTTC. It specifies CASSLGVYNEQFF.

This rearrangement joins TRBV5-1 to TRBJ2-7; 7 positions match TRBD1. Germline lookup yields CDR1 SGHRS and CDR2 YFSETQ. Trimming removed 6 bases from V and 3 bases from J; junction bases left unmatched: 12. The CDR3 consists of 15 residues. The CDR3: CASKGAWGQNYEQYF. CDR3 nucleotides: TGCGCCAGCAAGGGGGCGTGGGGACAGAACTACGAGCAGTACTTC.

This sequence joins TRBV11-3 and TRBJ2-7, with D possibly matching TRBD1 (6 bases). Trimming removed 6 bases at V and 7 bases at J, with 19 bases between. The CDR3 is 14 amino acids. Germline-derived CDR1 and CDR2 are SGHNT and YENEEA. The CDR3 is CASRPTTTGGEQYF. For the CDR3, the DNA is TGTGCCAGCAGACCTACGACGACAGGTGGTGAGCAGTACTTC.

The sample holds one count of this clone. V gene TRBV30 combines with J gene TRBJ1-1, with 11 bases aligning to TRBD1. Per germline, CDR1 GTSNPN and CDR2 SVGIG (reference sequence). Germline trimming cut 3 bases from V and 11 bases from J; bases unmatched to any gene: 8. The CDR3 spans 13 residues. The CDR3 loop is CAWSAGTGGDAFF. The CDR3 DNA follows: TGTGCCTGGAGCGCCGGGACAGGGGGGGATGCTTTCTTT.

The table lists this clone with a count of one. The chain uses TRBV3-1 (or the pseudogene TRBV3-2) and TRBJ1-5; D perhaps matches TRBD1 (5 bases). Trimming cost V 4 bases and J 4 bases, with 14 bases left between them. The CDR3 sequence is 15 residues long. Per germline, CDR1 LGHDT and CDR2 YNNKEL (reference sequence). CDR3 coding DNA: TGTGCCAGCAGCCTGAGCACAGGAATGAATCAGCCCCAGCATTTT. Amino acid sequence: CASSLSTGMNQPQHF.

The V gene is TRBV19, the J gene TRBJ2-1; a possible D gene is TRBD1 (5 bases). The V gene's germline CDR1 is LNHDA and CDR2 SQIVND (reference sequence). The CDR3 loop spans 12 amino acids. Trimming took off 7 bases at V and 5 bases at J, with 9 bases between the two ends. The CDR3 coding sequence is TGTGCCAGTAAACAGGTCGACAATGAGCAGTTCTTC. Translation gives CASKQVDNEQFF.

The genes are TRBV25-1 and TRBJ2-5, with D tentatively TRBD1 or TRBD2 (7 bases each). Deletions cut 6 bases from V and 5 bases from J, with 16 bases between. In germline, CDR1 is MGHDK, CDR2 SYGVNS. The CDR3 spans 14 residues. CDR3 sequence reads: CASSRGGTVETQYF. The CDR3 DNA is TGTGCCAGCAGCAGGGGGGGAACGGTTGAGACCCAGTACTTC.

V gene TRBV21-1 combines with J gene TRBJ2-5; the table gives TRBD2 as D, unverified against the DNA. TRBV21-1 is a known pseudogene. The CDR3 spans 15 residues. The CDR3 reads CASWLGGGPQETQYF. DNA of the CDR3: TGTGCCTCATGGTTGGGAGGGGGGCCGCAAGAGACCCAGTACTTC.

The chain couples TRBV2 to TRBJ1-1; D perhaps matches TRBD1 (5 bases). Trimming took 6 bases from V and 2 from J, leaving 10 bases between them. This CDR3 is 13 amino acids long. In germline, CDR1 is SNHLY, CDR2 FYNNEI. The CDR3 reads CASSDGANTEAFF. For the CDR3, the DNA is TGTGCCAGCAGCGACGGGGCTAACACTGAAGCTTTCTTT.